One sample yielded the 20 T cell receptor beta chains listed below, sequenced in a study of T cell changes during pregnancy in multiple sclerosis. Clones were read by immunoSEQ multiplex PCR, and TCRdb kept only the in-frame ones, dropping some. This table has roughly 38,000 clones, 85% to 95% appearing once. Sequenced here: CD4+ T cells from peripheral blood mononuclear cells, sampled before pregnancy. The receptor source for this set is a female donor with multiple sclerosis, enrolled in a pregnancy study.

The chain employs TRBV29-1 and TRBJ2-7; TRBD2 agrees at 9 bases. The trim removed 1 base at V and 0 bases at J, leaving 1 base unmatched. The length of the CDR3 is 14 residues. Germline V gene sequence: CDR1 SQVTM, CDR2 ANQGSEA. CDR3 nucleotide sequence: TGCAGCGTTGAAGGTAGCGGGAGCTCCTACGAGCAGTACTTC. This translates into CSVEGSGSSYEQYF.

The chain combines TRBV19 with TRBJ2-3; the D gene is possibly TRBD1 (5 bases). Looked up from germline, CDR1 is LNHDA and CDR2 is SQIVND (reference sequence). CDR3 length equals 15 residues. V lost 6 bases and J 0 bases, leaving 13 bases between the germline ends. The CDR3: CASSPWTTSTDTQYF. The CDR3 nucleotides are TGTGCCAGTAGCCCCTGGACAACTAGCACAGATACGCAGTATTTT.

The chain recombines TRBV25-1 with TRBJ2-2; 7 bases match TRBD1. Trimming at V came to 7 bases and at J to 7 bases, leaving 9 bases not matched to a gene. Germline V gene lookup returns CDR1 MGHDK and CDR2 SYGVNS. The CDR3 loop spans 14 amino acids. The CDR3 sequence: CASKIDRVGGELFF. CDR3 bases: TGTGCCAGCAAGATCGACAGGGTTGGCGGGGAGCTGTTTTTT. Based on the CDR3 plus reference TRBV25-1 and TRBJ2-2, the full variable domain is EADIYQTPRYLVIGTGKKITLECSQTMGHDKMYWYQQDPGMELHLIHYSYGVNSTEKGDLSSESTVSRIRTEHFPLTLESARPSHTSQYLCASKIDRVGGELFFGEGSRLTVL.

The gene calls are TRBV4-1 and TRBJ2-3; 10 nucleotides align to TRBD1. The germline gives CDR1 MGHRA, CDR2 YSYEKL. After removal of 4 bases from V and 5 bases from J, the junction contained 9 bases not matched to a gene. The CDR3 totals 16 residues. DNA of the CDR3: TGCGCCAGCAGCCGCACAGGGACAGGGGAGCTAGATACGCAGTATTTT. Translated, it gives CASSRTGTGELDTQYF.

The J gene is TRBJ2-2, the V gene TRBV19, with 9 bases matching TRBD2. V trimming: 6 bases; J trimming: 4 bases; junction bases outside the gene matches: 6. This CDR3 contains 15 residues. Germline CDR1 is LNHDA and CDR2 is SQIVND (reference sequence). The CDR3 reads CASRIPGLATGELFF. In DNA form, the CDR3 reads TGTGCCAGTAGGATTCCGGGACTAGCCACCGGGGAGCTGTTTTTT.

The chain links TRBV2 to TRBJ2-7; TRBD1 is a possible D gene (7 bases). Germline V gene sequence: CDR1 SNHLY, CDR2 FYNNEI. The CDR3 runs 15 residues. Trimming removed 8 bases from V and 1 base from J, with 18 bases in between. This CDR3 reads CASLVADRSSYEQYF. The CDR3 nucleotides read TGTGCCAGCTTAGTAGCGGACAGGAGTTCCTACGAGCAGTACTTC.

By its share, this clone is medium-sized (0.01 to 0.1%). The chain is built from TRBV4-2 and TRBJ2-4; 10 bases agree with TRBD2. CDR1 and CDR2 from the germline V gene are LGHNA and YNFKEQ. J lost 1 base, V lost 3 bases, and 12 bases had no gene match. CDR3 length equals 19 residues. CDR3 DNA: TGTGCCAGCAGCCAGGGGGACTCTAGCGGGAGCCTCGCCAAAAACATTCAGTACTTC. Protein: CASSQGDSSGSLAKNIQYF.

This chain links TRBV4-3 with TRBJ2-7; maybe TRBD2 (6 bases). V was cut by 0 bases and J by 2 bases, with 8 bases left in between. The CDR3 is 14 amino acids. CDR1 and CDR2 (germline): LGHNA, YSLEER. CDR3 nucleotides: TGCGCCAGCAGCCAAGAGGAGGGTACCTACGAGCAGTACTTC. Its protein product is CASSQEEGTYEQYF.

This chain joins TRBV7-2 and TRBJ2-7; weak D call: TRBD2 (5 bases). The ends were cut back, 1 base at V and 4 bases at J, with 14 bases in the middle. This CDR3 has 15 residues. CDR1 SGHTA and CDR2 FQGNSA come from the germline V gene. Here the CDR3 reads CASSLEPGIKYEQYF. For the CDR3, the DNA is TGTGCCAGCAGCTTAGAACCGGGGATAAAGTACGAGCAGTACTTC.

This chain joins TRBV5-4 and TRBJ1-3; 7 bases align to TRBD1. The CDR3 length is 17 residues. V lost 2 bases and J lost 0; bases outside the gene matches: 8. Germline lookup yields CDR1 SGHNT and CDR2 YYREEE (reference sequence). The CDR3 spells CASSLNKGAYSGNTIYF. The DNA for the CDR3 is TGTGCCAGCAGCTTAAATAAGGGGGCCTACTCTGGAAACACCATATATTTT.

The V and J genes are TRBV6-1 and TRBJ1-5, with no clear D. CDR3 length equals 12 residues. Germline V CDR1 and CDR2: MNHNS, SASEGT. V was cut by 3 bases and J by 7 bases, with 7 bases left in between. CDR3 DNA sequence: TGTGCCAGCAGTGAGAGGTGGCAGCCCCAGCATTTT. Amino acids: CASSERWQPQHF.

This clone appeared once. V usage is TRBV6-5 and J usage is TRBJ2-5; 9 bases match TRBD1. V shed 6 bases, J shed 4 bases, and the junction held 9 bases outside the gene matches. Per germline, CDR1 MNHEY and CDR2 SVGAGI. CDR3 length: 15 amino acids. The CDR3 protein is CASSRGTGWSETQYF. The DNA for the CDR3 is TGTGCCAGCAGCAGGGGGACAGGGTGGTCAGAGACCCAGTACTTC.

For the CDR3, the DNA is TGTGCCAGCTCACCATATACGGGGTGGCAAGAGACCCAGTACTTC. Amino acid sequence: CASSPYTGWQETQYF. The rearrangement joins TRBV18 to TRBJ2-5; TRBD2 might be the D (5 bases). V was pared by 2 bases and J by 2 bases, with 12 bases between. The germline V gene has CDR1 KGHSH and CDR2 LQKENI. CDR3 length: 15 residues.

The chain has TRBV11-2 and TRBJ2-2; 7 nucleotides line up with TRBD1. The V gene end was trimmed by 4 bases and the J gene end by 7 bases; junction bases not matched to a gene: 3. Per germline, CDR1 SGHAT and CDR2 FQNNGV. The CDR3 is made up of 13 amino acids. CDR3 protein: CASSSTGNGELFF. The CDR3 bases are TGTGCCAGCAGCTCGACAGGGAACGGGGAGCTGTTTTTT.

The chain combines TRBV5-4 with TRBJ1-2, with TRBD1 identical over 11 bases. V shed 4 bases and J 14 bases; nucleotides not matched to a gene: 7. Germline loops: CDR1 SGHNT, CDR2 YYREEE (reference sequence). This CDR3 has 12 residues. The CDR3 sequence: CASSLGQGAVTF. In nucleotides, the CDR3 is TGTGCCAGCAGCCTAGGACAGGGGGCGGTTACCTTC.

CDR3 coding DNA: TGTGCCAGCAGCCAGCAAACAAGGAACACCGGGGAGCTGTTTTTT. It encodes CASSQQTRNTGELFF. The V and J genes are TRBV4-2 and TRBJ2-2; D is uncertain. Trimming took 3 bases from V and 1 from J, leaving 9 bases between them. Germline loops: CDR1 LGHNA, CDR2 YNFKEQ. The CDR3 contains 15 residues.

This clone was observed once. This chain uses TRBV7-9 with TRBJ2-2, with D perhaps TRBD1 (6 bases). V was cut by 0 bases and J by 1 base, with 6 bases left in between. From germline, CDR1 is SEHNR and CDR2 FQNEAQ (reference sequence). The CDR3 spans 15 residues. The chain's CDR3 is CASSLARGNTGELFF. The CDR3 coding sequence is TGTGCCAGCAGCTTAGCCAGGGGGAACACCGGGGAGCTGTTTTTT.

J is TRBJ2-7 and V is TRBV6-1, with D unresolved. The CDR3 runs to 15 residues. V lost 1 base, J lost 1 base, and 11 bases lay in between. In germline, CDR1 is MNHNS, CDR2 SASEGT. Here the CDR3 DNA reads TGTGCCAGCAGTGAAGTGGGCTTCCATTCCTACGAGCAGTACTTC. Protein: CASSEVGFHSYEQYF.

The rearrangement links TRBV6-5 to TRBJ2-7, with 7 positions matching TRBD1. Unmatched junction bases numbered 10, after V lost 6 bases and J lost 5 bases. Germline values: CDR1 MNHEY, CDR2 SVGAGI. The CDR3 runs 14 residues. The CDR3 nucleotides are TGTGCCAGCAGCCCCGCACAGGGGTGGCACGAGCAGTACTTC. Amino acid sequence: CASSPAQGWHEQYF.

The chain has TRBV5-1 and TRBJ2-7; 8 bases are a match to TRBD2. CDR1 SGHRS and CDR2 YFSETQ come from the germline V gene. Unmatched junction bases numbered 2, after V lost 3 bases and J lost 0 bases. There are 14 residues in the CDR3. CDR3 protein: CASSYSGSSYEQYF. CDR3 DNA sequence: TGCGCCAGCAGCTACAGCGGGAGCTCCTACGAGCAGTACTTC.